The rows below give T cell receptor beta chains drawn from one sample of a study of prognosis after radiotherapy for stage I lung cancer. One entry per CDR3 protein, called by TCRdb with MiXCR from the multiplex PCR reads. The table lists around 15,000 distinct CDR3 sequences, under 50% of them singletons. This specimen was PBMCs, taken before or after stereotactic body radiation therapy (not recorded which). Receptors were obtained from a donor aged 50 or older with non-small cell lung cancer. Each CDR3 is given with its conserved first and last residue. The D gene is left open where the match is weak. A clone size is listed for some rows: how often the clone was seen (once, few, many), or a class if it is expanded.

>TRBJ2-7|-|TRBV6-1|-
CASGEQDYYEQYF
TGTGCCAGCGGCGAACAGGATTACTACGAGCAGTACTTC
>TRBJ2-3|many|TRBV11-3|-
CASSTSGRGTDTQYF
TGTGCCAGCAGCACTAGTGGGCGGGGCACAGATACGCAGTATTTT
>TRBJ1-2|-|TRBV28|-
CASSWGQWEGRGYTF
TGTGCCAGCAGTTGGGGTCAGTGGGAAGGTAGAGGCTACACCTTC
>TRBJ2-1|-|TRBV6-1|-
CASSNPNEQFF
TGTGCCAGCAGCAATCCCAATGAGCAGTTCTTC
>TRBJ2-1|many|TRBV9|TRBD2
CASSVDGGAGPPNNEQFF
TGTGCCAGCAGCGTAGACGGCGGAGCGGGGCCTCCGAATAATGAGCAGTTCTTC
>TRBJ1-3|many|TRBV2|-
CASTGNSGNTIYF
TGTGCCAGTACAGGGAACTCTGGAAACACCATATATTTT
>TRBJ2-2|-|TRBV28|-
CASRQTSSHGELFF
TGTGCCAGCAGACAAACTAGCTCCCACGGGGAGCTGTTTTTT
>TRBJ2-6|-|TRBV18|TRBD1
CASSPTPGTEVSGANVLTF
TGTGCCAGCTCACCTACTCCAGGGACAGAGGTCTCTGGGGCCAACGTCCTGACTTTC
>TRBJ2-5|many|TRBV2|TRBD2
CASQRGQETQYF
TGTGCCAGCCAGCGGGGCCAAGAGACCCAGTACTTC
>TRBJ2-1|many|TRBV10-3|TRBD1
CAISEGTGVGEQFF
TGTGCCATCAGTGAGGGAACAGGGGTAGGCGAGCAGTTCTTC